The 11 T cell receptor beta chains below were found in one sample sequenced in a study of immune cell composition in non-small cell lung cancer. Data came from immunoSEQ multiplex PCR; TCRdb stores just in-frame clones and leaves some out. This table has 2,000 to 2,500 clones, around 84% appearing once. Sample: lung tumor tissue. The source of these receptors is a human donor with non-small cell lung cancer.

The J gene is TRBJ2-1, the V gene TRBV7-3; 13 bases map to TRBD2. The CDR3 is 19 amino acids. CDR1 and CDR2 from the germline V gene are SGHTA and FQGTGA. V lost 5 bases, J lost 5 bases, and 15 bases stayed unmatched. The DNA for the CDR3 is TGTGCCAGCAGCCCGATAGGTCGGACTAGCGGGAGTCTTGACAATGAGCAGTTCTTC. It translates to CASSPIGRTSGSLDNEQFF.

The rearrangement links TRBV10-3 to TRBJ2-2, with D hard to call. V lost 4 bases, J lost 0 bases, and 9 bases lay in between. This CDR3 has 15 amino acids. CDR1 and CDR2 (germline): ENHRY, SYGVKD. CDR3 amino acids: CAISVQAANTGELFF. For the CDR3, the DNA is TGTGCCATCAGTGTCCAGGCCGCGAACACCGGGGAGCTGTTTTTT.

The chain recombines TRBV16 with TRBJ2-1; 8 bases align to TRBD1. The V segment lost 0 bases and the J segment 2 bases; nucleotides outside the gene matches: 3. The CDR3 loop spans 16 amino acids. Germline V lookup: CDR1 KGHSY, CDR2 FQNENV. DNA of the CDR3: TGTGCCAGCAGCCAATCGCGGACAGGGCCCTACAATGAGCAGTTCTTC. Residues: CASSQSRTGPYNEQFF.

This clone is classed as large. The rearrangement uses TRBV28 and TRBJ2-2; 8 positions agree with TRBD2. The CDR3 is 15 residues long. CDR1 is MDHEN, CDR2 SYDVKM, per germline. V lost 5 bases to trimming and J lost 6 bases; unmatched junction nucleotides: 8. CDR3: CASSRPAGEAGELFF. The CDR3 bases are TGTGCCAGCAGTCGCCCAGCGGGAGAGGCCGGGGAGCTGTTTTTT.

This clone has just one count. This chain joins TRBV7-8 and TRBJ2-2; 14 positions agree with TRBD2. J was trimmed by 5 bases and V by 5 bases; bases with no gene match: 10. The germline gives CDR1 SGHVS, CDR2 FQNEAQ. CDR3 size: 18 residues. The CDR3, as DNA: TGTGCCAGCAGCACAACGACGGGACTAGCGGGAGTTACCGGGGAGCTGTTTTTT. Translating gives CASSTTTGLAGVTGELFF.

This chain uses TRBV27 with TRBJ2-3, with TRBD2 matching over 9 bases. Germline V gives CDR1 MNHEY, CDR2 SMNVEV (reference sequence). The CDR3 sequence is 17 residues long. V lost 5 bases, J lost 6 bases, and 15 bases stayed unmatched. As DNA, the CDR3 is TGTGCCAGCAGTCCCTGGGGGCCTAGCGGGAACGACGATACGCAGTATTTT. Protein: CASSPWGPSGNDDTQYF.

This clone has a handful of counts. The chain joins TRBV7-8 to TRBJ1-1, with D perhaps matching TRBD1 (5 bases). V was clipped by 5 bases and J by 1 base, with 11 bases between them. CDR3 length: 14 amino acids. Germline V gene sequence: CDR1 SGHVS, CDR2 FQNEAQ. CDR3 DNA: TGTGCCAGCAGCCCCCGGGGGGAGAACACTGAAGCTTTCTTT. This sequence encodes CASSPRGENTEAFF.

V gene TRBV6-1 combines with J gene TRBJ2-3; D uncertain. Trimming took off 3 bases at V and 1 base at J, with 11 bases between the two ends. CDR3 length: 15 amino acids. The germline CDR1 and CDR2 sequences are MNHNS and SASEGT. The CDR3 here is CASSDIPHRTDTQYF. CDR3 bases: TGTGCCAGCAGTGATATCCCACACCGCACAGATACGCAGTATTTT.

The chain combines TRBV28 with TRBJ2-3; 11 positions agree with TRBD2. CDR1 is MDHEN, CDR2 SYDVKM, per germline. V dropped 5 bases and J dropped 4; count of bases not matched to a gene: 5. The CDR3 sequence is 15 residues long. This chain's CDR3 is CASSPTSGSPDTQYF. The CDR3, as DNA: TGTGCCAGCAGTCCCACTAGCGGGAGCCCAGATACGCAGTATTTT.

V and J are TRBV10-3 and TRBJ1-1, with 8 bases aligning to TRBD1. Germline V lookup: CDR1 ENHRY, CDR2 SYGVKD. The junction had 3 bases not matched to a gene; V was cut back by 4 bases and J by 5 bases. The CDR3 loop spans 13 amino acids. CDR3 loop: CAISGTGQTEAFF. CDR3 bases: TGTGCCATCAGTGGGACAGGGCAAACTGAAGCTTTCTTT.

The genes are TRBV7-9 and TRBJ2-3; D is ambiguous. This CDR3 region has 14 residues. V lost 1 base, J lost 2 bases, and 7 bases lay in between. Per the germline V gene, CDR1 is SEHNR and CDR2 is FQNEAQ (reference sequence). CDR3 DNA sequence: TGTGCCAGCAGCTTAGTGCGGTACACAGATACGCAGTATTTT. As protein: CASSLVRYTDTQYF.